This TCR beta chain was identified during a study of blood T cell repertoires in COVID-19. Study summary: Donors in the United States, Italy and Spain gave samples during acute or convalescent COVID-19. Sample material is recorded as cDNA or gDNA derived from T cells, B-cell-depleted T cells, or PBMCs.

How the authors handled the data: Amplification with reference gene primers provided the estimates of nucleated cell counts. The protocol was immunoSEQ multiplex PCR, while the TCRdb copy is restricted to in-frame clones and leaves out a portion. D and trimming were read from the DNA, whereas the V and J calls and clone size are those reported in that table. The sample has 200,000 to 300,000 clones; 82% are singletons. CDR3 length: 15 residues. V lost 6 bases and J lost 4; bases outside the gene matches: 8. The V gene's germline CDR1 is SNHLY and CDR2 FYNNEI. V gene TRBV2 combines with J gene TRBJ2-1; 8 nucleotides line up with TRBD2. This TCR came from a woman aged 60-70 years with active or convalescent COVID-19. The material sequenced was peripheral blood. The CDR3 loop reads CASRRTSLAYNEQFF. The CDR3 region has the DNA TGTGCCAGCAGACGGACTAGCCTCGCTTACAATGAGCAGTTCTTC.